A single sample gave rise to the 31 T cell receptor beta chains below, sequenced in a study of blood T cell repertoires in COVID-19. Method: immunoSEQ multiplex PCR; TCRdb's copy keeps in-frame clones and lacks some. Of about 160,000 clones listed, about 83% are singletons. Sequencing was done on a sample of peripheral blood. The receptors here all came from a woman older than 75 with acute or convalescent COVID-19.

The chain has TRBV7-9 and TRBJ2-7; the match to TRBD1 covers 10 bases. V shed 5 bases and J 6 bases; nucleotides not matched to a gene: 7. Looked up from germline, CDR1 is SEHNR and CDR2 is FQNEAQ (reference sequence). The CDR3 is made up of 14 amino acids. The DNA for the CDR3 is TGTGCCAGCAGCACCCCGGGACAGGGGATCGAGCAGTACTTC. Protein product: CASSTPGQGIEQYF.

The rearrangement joins TRBV4-1 to TRBJ2-6, with TRBD1 identical over 10 bases. In germline, CDR1 is MGHRA, CDR2 YSYEKL. The CDR3 runs 21 residues. J was trimmed by 1 base and V by 1 base; bases with no gene match: 13. This chain's CDR3 is CASSQAPVMGQGSSGANVLTF. The CDR3 nucleotides are TGCGCCAGCAGCCAAGCGCCGGTGATGGGACAGGGGAGTTCTGGGGCCAACGTCCTGACTTTC.

This clone was observed a single time. CDR3 nucleotide sequence: TGTGCCAGTAGGACCGGGACAGGATCTTATAATTCACCCCTCCACTTT. Amino acids: CASRTGTGSYNSPLHF. This sequence joins TRBV19 and TRBJ1-6; 8 nucleotides agree with TRBD1. The CDR3 length is 16 residues. The V segment lost 6 bases and the J segment 4 bases; nucleotides outside the gene matches: 8. Per the germline V gene, CDR1 is LNHDA and CDR2 is SQIVND (reference sequence).

The gene calls are TRBV6-4 and TRBJ2-1; tentatively, D is TRBD2 (5 bases). Germline-derived CDR1 and CDR2 are MRHNA and SNTAGT. Trimming removed 2 bases at V and 7 bases at J, with 12 bases between. CDR3 length equals 14 residues. Written as DNA, the CDR3 is TGTGCCAGCAGTGACCCGGGAAGGTCAAATGAGCAGTTCTTC. Amino acids: CASSDPGRSNEQFF.

The rearrangement joins TRBV18 to TRBJ2-1, with TRBD2 identical over 11 bases. Germline CDR1 and CDR2: KGHSH and LQKENI. The CDR3 contains 15 residues. Trimming at V came to 4 bases and at J to 6 bases, leaving 5 bases not matched to a gene. CDR3 amino acids: CASSRATSGGNEQFF. CDR3 bases: TGTGCCAGCTCACGCGCAACTAGCGGGGGCAATGAGCAGTTCTTC.

Only a few counts were recorded for this clone. The chain has TRBV2 and TRBJ2-5, with TRBD2 identical over 7 bases. From germline, CDR1 is SNHLY and CDR2 FYNNEI. CDR3 length: 15 residues. V gave up 2 bases and J gave up 5 bases; unmatched junction bases: 8. CDR3: CASSERTRGEETQYF. For the CDR3, the DNA is TGTGCCAGCAGTGAACGGACTAGAGGGGAGGAGACCCAGTACTTC.

This clone occurred a few times. V usage is TRBV7-6 and J usage is TRBJ2-2, with D possibly being TRBD2 (6 bases). The CDR3 sequence is 15 residues long. CDR1 is SGHVS and CDR2 is FNYEAQ in the germline V gene. The ends were cut back, 5 bases at V and 2 bases at J, with 12 bases in the middle. The CDR3 is CASSTRAGNTGELFF. In DNA form, the CDR3 reads TGTGCCAGCAGCACTCGTGCGGGAAACACCGGGGAGCTGTTTTTT.

The chain combines TRBV30 with TRBJ2-5; perhaps TRBD1 as D (6 bases). Trimming shortened V by 1 base and J by 4 bases, and 13 bases separated the two germline ends. Germline V lookup: CDR1 GTSNPN, CDR2 SVGIG (reference sequence). The CDR3 spans 14 residues. CDR3 bases: TGTGCCTGGAGTGGGGCCGTCAGGGGAGAGACCCAGTACTTC. This encodes CAWSGAVRGETQYF.

This chain connects TRBV2 to TRBJ1-5; 10 bases agree with TRBD1. From germline, CDR1 is SNHLY and CDR2 FYNNEI. The V gene end was trimmed by 7 bases and the J gene end by 3 bases; junction bases not matched to a gene: 3. The CDR3 runs 14 residues. The CDR3, as DNA: TGTGCCAGCACGGGACAGGGGCTCAATCAGCCCCAGCATTTT. It specifies CASTGQGLNQPQHF.

The chain uses TRBV4-2 and TRBJ2-7; perhaps TRBD2 as D (7 bases). V was trimmed by 1 base and J by 2 bases, leaving 15 bases between them. CDR1 LGHNA and CDR2 YNFKEQ come from the germline V gene. The CDR3 consists of 16 residues. CDR3 sequence: CASSQGRGAGTYEQYF. CDR3 sequence (DNA): TGTGCCAGCAGCCAAGGTCGGGGGGCAGGGACCTACGAGCAGTACTTC.

J is TRBJ2-2 and V is TRBV5-1; D is undetermined. This CDR3 contains 15 residues. The ends were cut back, 0 bases at V and 3 bases at J, with 9 bases in the middle. The V gene's germline CDR1 is SGHRS and CDR2 YFSETQ. The CDR3 protein is CASSLGRIDTGELFF. CDR3 nucleotides: TGCGCCAGCAGCTTGGGCAGGATAGACACCGGGGAGCTGTTTTTT.

The rearrangement uses TRBV28 and TRBJ1-3; 7 positions match TRBD1. The CDR3 is 15 residues long. Germline lookup yields CDR1 MDHEN and CDR2 SYDVKM. V was pared by 5 bases and J by 7 bases, with 11 bases of the junction left unmatched. As DNA, the CDR3 is TGTGCCAGCAGTAAGGCAGTACAGGGGCGGAACACCATATATTTT. Its protein is CASSKAVQGRNTIYF.

J is TRBJ2-7 and V is TRBV6-5; unclear D gene. CDR1 and CDR2 (germline): MNHEY, SVGAGI. V gave up 5 bases and J gave up 2 bases, with 7 bases separating them. The CDR3 runs 12 residues. Here the CDR3 reads CASSRSAYEQYF. The CDR3 coding sequence is TGTGCCAGCAGTAGGAGTGCCTACGAGCAGTACTTC.

The chain links TRBV29-1 to TRBJ1-2, with a possible D match to TRBD1 (6 bases). The CDR3 spans 12 residues. Per germline, CDR1 SQVTM and CDR2 ANQGSEA. The V and J ends lost 6 bases and 8 bases respectively, with 16 bases between them. The CDR3, as DNA: TGCAGCGTCCAGTCAGGGGTGAAGGGCTACACCTTC. Translated, it gives CSVQSGVKGYTF.

This clone was seen more than once but under ten times. The chain is built from TRBV5-1 and TRBJ2-5; 8 nucleotides line up with TRBD2. CDR3 length: 18 amino acids. V lost 0 bases, J lost 2 bases, and 12 bases stayed unmatched. Germline CDR1 reads SGHRS; CDR2 reads YFSETQ. Here the CDR3 reads CASSLAGLAGSLQETQYF. The CDR3 DNA is TGCGCCAGCAGCTTGGCCGGGCTAGCGGGCAGCCTTCAAGAGACCCAGTACTTC.

V usage is TRBV7-9 and J usage is TRBJ1-2, with D tentatively TRBD1 (6 bases). The length of the CDR3 is 15 residues. Germline-derived CDR1 and CDR2 are SEHNR and FQNEAQ (reference sequence). The V end was cut by 7 bases, the J end by 6 bases, with 21 bases between. CDR3 nucleotide sequence: TGTGCCAGCACGACAGGCGAACGAATCCTTAATGGCTACACCTTC. Amino acid sequence: CASTTGERILNGYTF.

The chain recombines TRBV21-1 with TRBJ1-1; TRBD1 is the table's D call, not checked against the DNA. TRBV21-1 is flagged as a pseudogene. The CDR3 is 17 amino acids. CDR3 region: CASSIRSRDRGSTEAFF. The CDR3 DNA sequence: TGTGCCAGCAGCATTCGGAGTAGGGACAGGGGTAGCACTGAAGCTTTCTTT.

The J gene is TRBJ1-1, the V gene TRBV5-6, with no clear D. This CDR3 comprises 16 residues. The ends were cut back, 6 bases at V and 4 bases at J, with 22 bases in the middle. CDR1 SGHDT and CDR2 YYEEEE come from the germline V gene. Here the CDR3 reads CASTGEGWYLGTEAFF. DNA of the CDR3: TGTGCCAGCACCGGGGAGGGCTGGTATTTAGGCACTGAAGCTTTCTTT.

V is TRBV7-9 and J is TRBJ1-4; unclear D gene. V gave up 4 bases and J gave up 8 bases, with 14 bases separating them. The germline gives CDR1 SEHNR, CDR2 FQNEAQ (reference sequence). The length of the CDR3 is 14 residues. For the CDR3, the DNA is TGTGCCAGCAGCTCAAGGGAGGGAGGGGAAAAACTGTTTTTT. This gives the protein CASSSREGGEKLFF.

The V and J genes are TRBV2 and TRBJ2-2; 8 bases align to TRBD2. Germline CDR1 is SNHLY and CDR2 is FYNNEI. This CDR3 is 16 amino acids long. The V and J ends lost 7 bases and 1 base, in that order; junction bases with no gene match: 8. The DNA of the CDR3 is TGTGCCAGCACCGTAGGGGCGGGGGGGAACACCGGGGAGCTGTTTTTT. Translating gives CASTVGAGGNTGELFF.

This clone was observed a single time. The rearrangement uses TRBV12-3 or TRBV12-4 and TRBJ1-3, with a tentative D call TRBD1 (5 bases). This CDR3 is built from 12 residues. V gave up 4 bases and J gave up 7 bases, with 8 bases separating them. The CDR3 DNA sequence: TGTGCCAGCAGTTCAGGGAGGAACACCATATATTTT. Translated, it gives CASSSGRNTIYF.

The chain recombines TRBV28 with TRBJ1-2; maybe TRBD1 (5 bases). Germline lookup yields CDR1 MDHEN and CDR2 SYDVKM. This CDR3 comprises 14 residues. V was trimmed by 10 bases and J by 0 bases, leaving 15 bases between them. CDR3 residues: CATLDSPTNYGYTF. For the CDR3, the DNA is TGTGCCACCTTAGACAGTCCTACTAACTATGGCTACACCTTC.

The V call is TRBV27, the J call TRBJ2-2, with 11 bases matching TRBD2. V shed 9 bases, J shed 3 bases, and the junction held 6 bases outside the gene matches. This CDR3 is 15 amino acids long. Germline V gene sequence: CDR1 MNHEY, CDR2 SMNVEV (reference sequence). The CDR3 bases are TGTGCCAGTAAAACTAGCGGGAGCGACACCGGGGAGCTGTTTTTT. It yields the protein CASKTSGSDTGELFF.

This clone has more than one count but fewer than ten. The rearrangement uses TRBV29-1 and TRBJ2-7; D may be TRBD2 (6 bases). CDR1 and CDR2 from the germline V gene are SQVTM and ANQGSEA. V was trimmed by 3 bases and J by 7 bases, leaving 16 bases between them. The CDR3 length is 13 residues. The CDR3 is CSVDTGLRGEQYF. The CDR3 region has the DNA TGCAGCGTTGATACGGGACTCCGAGGGGAGCAGTACTTC.

The gene calls are TRBV7-2 and TRBJ1-1; TRBD1 might be the D (6 bases). Per the germline V gene, CDR1 is SGHTA and CDR2 is FQGNSA. Trimming removed 3 bases at V and 1 base at J, with 12 bases between. The length of the CDR3 is 15 residues. CDR3 protein: CASSLPAGANTEAFF. The DNA of the CDR3 is TGTGCCAGCAGCTTGCCGGCAGGGGCGAACACTGAAGCTTTCTTT.

This clone appeared a single time. This chain joins TRBV2 and TRBJ2-2; a possible D gene is TRBD1 (6 bases). The germline V gene encodes CDR1 SNHLY and CDR2 FYNNEI. The length of the CDR3 is 17 residues. V shed 2 bases and J shed 7 bases, with 20 bases lying between them. The CDR3 nucleotides read TGTGCCAGCAGTGAATTGTATGGCAGGGGAAACGGCGGGGAGCTGTTTTTT. As protein: CASSELYGRGNGGELFF.

The chain uses TRBV7-9 and TRBJ1-1; D perhaps matches TRBD1 (6 bases). This CDR3 is built from 14 residues. Germline V gives CDR1 SEHNR, CDR2 FQNEAQ (reference sequence). V dropped 1 base and J dropped 4 bases, with 10 bases sitting between them. Here the CDR3 DNA reads TGTGCCAGCAGCTTAGTAACAGGGCTCACTGAAGCTTTCTTT. Its translation: CASSLVTGLTEAFF.

This clone was detected a few times. The chain employs TRBV11-1 and TRBJ2-2, with 7 bases lining up with TRBD1. J was trimmed by 6 bases and V by 5 bases; bases with no gene match: 9. The CDR3 is made up of 15 amino acids. Looked up from germline, CDR1 is SGHAT and CDR2 is FQDESV (reference sequence). CDR3 in DNA: TGTGCCAGCAGCATCGACAGGGTGGGGGCCGGGGAGCTGTTTTTT. It codes for CASSIDRVGAGELFF.

V is TRBV29-1 and J is TRBJ2-7; TRBD2 agrees at 9 bases. CDR1 is SQVTM, CDR2 ANQGSEA, per germline. J gave up 5 bases and V 6 bases, and 8 bases lay outside the gene matches. The CDR3 is 13 amino acids. CDR3: CSVGLLAGNEQYF. The CDR3 nucleotides are TGCAGCGTGGGGCTGCTAGCGGGAAACGAGCAGTACTTC.

The chain has TRBV5-1 and TRBJ2-1; 10 bases map to TRBD1. Germline V gene lookup returns CDR1 SGHRS and CDR2 YFSETQ. Losses at the gene ends were 5 bases for V and 7 bases for J; bases not matched to a gene: 6. The CDR3 spans 14 residues. CDR3 sequence reads: CASRRQGAGNEQFF. CDR3 in DNA: TGCGCCAGCAGACGACAGGGGGCGGGGAATGAGCAGTTCTTC.

V gene TRBV5-1 combines with J gene TRBJ2-1, with D perhaps TRBD2 (6 bases). CDR1 is SGHRS, CDR2 YFSETQ, per germline. V was clipped by 2 bases and J by 7 bases, with 13 bases between them. CDR3 size: 14 residues. CDR3 coding DNA: TGCGCCAGCAGCTTCAGGCAGGCGGGGAATGAGCAGTTCTTC. Protein sequence: CASSFRQAGNEQFF.